This T cell receptor beta chain comes out of a study of T cell changes during pregnancy in multiple sclerosis. V was cut by 6 bases and J by 0 bases, with 10 bases left in between. The CDR3 is 14 amino acids. Germline V gene data show CDR1 as MNHEY and CDR2 as SMNVEV (reference sequence). Sequenced by immunoSEQ multiplex PCR; TCRdb stores in-frame clones only, minus some. Of 56,000 or so clones in the sample, approximately 89% were seen once. The gene calls are TRBV27 and TRBJ2-3, with D maybe TRBD2 (5 bases). Sequencing was performed on peripheral blood, taken after pregnancy. This TCR came from a female donor with multiple sclerosis, enrolled in a pregnancy study. The CDR3 region has the DNA TGTGCCAGCAGGAGGGAGCCTAGCACAGATACGCAGTATTTT. Amino acid sequence: CASRREPSTDTQYF.